The rows below give T cell receptor beta chains drawn from one sample of a study of CD8 T cells in ankylosing spondylitis. TCRdb redid the calling of the 5' RACE reads with MiXCR, one entry per CDR3 protein. The sample has approximately 240,000 distinct CDR3 sequences; 20% to 30% are singletons. The source material was blood, either unsorted or a sorted T cell fraction (not recorded which). These TCRs come from a male donor with ankylosing spondylitis or in good health (not recorded which). The conserved cysteine and the conserved F or W are not part of the CDR3 here.

j_gene | v_gene | CDR3aa
TRBJ1-2 | TRBV4-1 | ASSLGESPNYGYT
TRBJ1-1 | TRBV12-3/TRBV12-4 | ASSWGVGNTEAF
TRBJ2-5 | TRBV29-1 | SVTGQYQETQY
TRBJ2-1 | TRBV20-1 | SARDFERGRSYNEQF
TRBJ1-1 | TRBV29-1 | SVDPDRDPEAF
TRBJ2-7 | TRBV25-1 | ASSEAGQGSHEQY
TRBJ2-7 | TRBV10-2 | ASREALYEQY
TRBJ2-5 | TRBV5-1 | ASSLEFLGAQY
TRBJ2-1 | TRBV24-1 | ATSDPFRGGEQF
TRBJ1-3 | TRBV10-3 | AISDGQAGNTIY
TRBJ2-1 | TRBV5-5 | ASSAGLADYNEQF
TRBJ1-1 | TRBV12-3/TRBV12-4 | ASSSTGMTEAF
TRBJ2-2 | TRBV29-1 | SVVGQGFDGELF
TRBJ2-4 | TRBV20-1 | SASKRVGAKNIQY
TRBJ2-7 | TRBV20-1 | SARYPRDANPYEQY
TRBJ1-5 | TRBV12-3/TRBV12-4 | ASTPSGLDQPQH
TRBJ2-3 | TRBV20-1 | SARADPSTDTQY
TRBJ2-7 | TRBV4-1 | ASSQTGTGALYEQY
TRBJ2-3 | TRBV20-1 | SARSPAGSTDTQY
TRBJ2-1 | TRBV7-8 | ASSPILAGERGFNEQF
TRBJ2-5 | TRBV20-1 | SAQPRASGVSETQY
TRBJ2-7 | TRBV27 | ASSKGGWGYEQY
TRBJ2-3 | TRBV11-2 | ASSLGYSTDTQY
TRBJ2-7 | TRBV12-3/TRBV12-4 | ASKWTNSYEQY
TRBJ1-2 | TRBV29-1 | SVQRPGNGYT
TRBJ2-2 | TRBV24-1 | ATSAGEATGELF
TRBJ1-4 | TRBV30 | AWSITDRWWGEKLF
TRBJ2-3 | TRBV6-5 | ASSYGASGSDTQY
TRBJ2-3 | TRBV25-1 | ASSTGRDTQY
TRBJ1-2 | TRBV12-3/TRBV12-4 | ASSLQDRRGYT
TRBJ2-5 | TRBV15 | ATSTGTAKKTQY
TRBJ2-7 | TRBV18 | ASSLQRDEQY
TRBJ2-3 | TRBV29-1 | SGHRGLGTQY
TRBJ2-5 | TRBV20-1 | SARDPVGGETQY
TRBJ1-5 | TRBV12-3/TRBV12-4 | ASSLRDRGLQPQH
TRBJ2-3 | TRBV20-1 | SAPTTSVGGDTQY
TRBJ1-5 | TRBV12-3/TRBV12-4 | ASTQVAGQPQH
TRBJ2-1 | TRBV3-1 | ASSYDLEQF
TRBJ2-7 | TRBV12-3/TRBV12-4 | ASSLVDSGGAVEQY
TRBJ1-2 | TRBV20-1 | SARAAPGGSHYGYT
TRBJ2-1 | TRBV7-6 | ASSLLDSYNEQF
TRBJ2-2 | TRBV20-1 | SASYAGQDSGELF
TRBJ2-7 | TRBV29-1 | SVDTGQGSDEQY
TRBJ2-3 | TRBV20-1 | RPDTQY
TRBJ1-2 | TRBV20-1 | SAADGVDYGYT
TRBJ1-6 | TRBV20-1 | SAHKDRVGSPLH
TRBJ1-1 | TRBV20-1 | SAVSPDRPREAF
TRBJ2-4 | TRBV11-2 | ASSLGDNLNIQY
TRBJ2-5 | TRBV29-1 | SVERAGGETQY
TRBJ1-2 | TRBV2 | ASRIPPGQGYYGYT
TRBJ2-7 | TRBV5-1 | ASSVRTGDEQY
TRBJ1-1 | TRBV20-1 | SAKRQGTEAF
TRBJ2-2 | TRBV29-1 | SVEGGAGRSGELF
TRBJ1-4 | TRBV20-1 | SAPGGVTNEKLF
TRBJ1-6 | TRBV20-1 | SARAQTGNSPLH
TRBJ2-1 | TRBV12-3/TRBV12-4 | ASSLGGRLAGGGEQF
TRBJ2-3 | TRBV30 | AWSVSGGADTQY
TRBJ1-2 | TRBV12-3/TRBV12-4 | ASRKTGEDYGYT
TRBJ2-6 | TRBV28 | ASTIGGDPSGANVLT
TRBJ2-1 | TRBV12-3/TRBV12-4 | ASSLTGFEQF